Included here is one TCR beta chain sequence, with context. This record belongs to a study of blood T cell repertoires in COVID-19. The wider study: Sites across the United States, Italy and Spain contributed samples from acute and convalescent COVID-19.

The germline gives CDR1 SGDLS, CDR2 YYNGEE. The CDR3 length is 14 residues. Trimming took 0 bases from V and 5 from J, leaving 11 bases between them. Here immunoSEQ multiplex PCR was the method, and the copy in TCRdb shows in-frame clones only, minus some. The table has about 200,000 clones, roughly 90% seen once. Material: peripheral blood. The chain links TRBV9 to TRBJ2-5, with a weak D call TRBD2 (5 bases). The clonotype comes from a man aged 18 to 30 with active or convalescent COVID-19. This CDR3 reads CASSVGLSGETQYF. The CDR3 nucleotides read TGTGCCAGCAGCGTAGGTTTGTCGGGGGAGACCCAGTACTTC.